This T cell receptor beta chain is drawn from a study of vaccination effects on CD4 cells after COVID-19. Study-level results: Healthy vaccinees' vaccine-induced clones included only 1 of 255 that recognized common cold coronaviruses.

Under the ViraFEST assay, PBMC were stimulated with viral peptide pools so that antigen-specific CD4+ T cells expanded. Sequencing was performed afterwards. At the end of roughly 9 days of culture, CD4+ T cells were isolated. Nucleocapsid antibodies stayed negative before and after vaccination, showing no earlier SARS-CoV-2 infection. On day 3 and again on day 7, half the medium was replaced with IL-2 medium. With regard to this clone: Its target is not known.

Assay: immunoSEQ multiplex PCR; the TCRdb copy retains only in-frame clones and omits some. Among tens of thousands of clones, roughly 80% were seen once, and the ten largest hold more than 2%. This receptor was identified in a human donor who received a COVID-19 vaccine. The source material was CD4+ T cells from PBMCs cultured with HCoV-229E spike peptides, sampled before COVID-19 vaccination.

The DNA of the CDR3 is TGTGCCTGGAGTGCCGACAGGGAAATGACTGAAGCTTTCTTT. This sequence encodes CAWSADREMTEAFF. The rearrangement links TRBV30 to TRBJ1-1; TRBD1 agrees at 7 bases. Germline values: CDR1 GTSNPN, CDR2 SVGIG (reference sequence). This CDR3 has 14 amino acids. J lost 5 bases, V lost 1 base, and 7 bases had no gene match.